This entry lists 9 T cell receptor beta chains sequenced from one sample in a study of Graves' ophthalmopathy and Graves' hyperthyroidism. RNA transcripts were the template, and TCR beta CDR3 regions were amplified from them. Second-round multiplex PCR followed a first-round RT-PCR using HTBI primers. MiXCR was run by TCRdb on the multiplex PCR reads, yielding one entry per CDR3 protein. The sample lists some 1.1 million distinct CDR3 sequences, about 38% occurring once. The sequencing input was peripheral blood or thyroid tissue (not recorded which). The receptors were sampled from an adult man with Graves' hyperthyroidism.

The chain joins TRBV5-1 to TRBJ1-2, with 8 nucleotides matching TRBD1. Germline values: CDR1 SGHRS, CDR2 YFSETQ. After removal of 3 bases from V and 12 bases from J, the junction contained 10 bases not matched to a gene. This CDR3 has 13 amino acids. The CDR3 is CASSWGTGGRNTF. CDR3 DNA sequence: TGCGCCAGCAGCTGGGGGACAGGAGGGCGAAACACCTTC.

This clonotype was counted between two and nine times. The chain is built from TRBV25-1 and TRBJ1-3, with TRBD1 matching over 7 bases. The V gene's germline CDR1 is MGHDK and CDR2 SYGVNS. The CDR3 runs to 14 residues. With 3 bases clipped from V and 3 bases from J, the junction kept 2 bases outside the gene matches. The CDR3 DNA is TGTGCCAGCAGTGACAGGGACAGTGGAAACACCATATATTTT. This sequence encodes CASSDRDSGNTIYF.

A note on this clonotype: One end of the junction is discordant with germline, which a read error may explain. The rearrangement uses TRBV10-2 and TRBJ2-7, with TRBD1 identical over 8 bases. The CDR3 is 17 amino acids. Germline V gene data show CDR1 as WSHSY and CDR2 as SAAADI. Here the CDR3 reads CASRSDYRGTVIDEQYF. The CDR3 DNA sequence: TGTGCCAGCAGATCAGATTACAGGGGGACGGTCATCGACGAGCAGTACTTC.

This clonotype was seen many times. This chain connects TRBV11-2 to TRBJ2-7; maybe TRBD1 (6 bases). The V gene lost 2 bases and the J gene lost 2 bases, with 10 bases spanning the gap. Germline CDR1 and CDR2: SGHAT and FQNNGV. The CDR3 consists of 14 residues. The CDR3 loop is CASSLPGATYEQYF. The CDR3 nucleotides read TGTGCCAGCAGCTTACCAGGGGCCACCTACGAGCAGTACTTC.

The chain links TRBV5-8 to TRBJ1-2; D not resolved. The CDR3 length is 15 residues. The V gene's germline CDR1 is SGHTS and CDR2 YDEGEE. V lost 4 bases, J lost 1 base, and 14 bases lay in between. The CDR3 spells CASSDGRSSNYGYTF. CDR3 DNA sequence: TGTGCCAGCAGCGACGGACGGAGCAGTAACTATGGCTACACCTTC.

This clonotype has just a few counts. The J gene is TRBJ1-5, the V gene TRBV9, with a tentative D call TRBD1 (5 bases). The CDR3 length is 14 residues. CDR1 SGDLS and CDR2 YYNGEE come from the germline V gene. Trimming cost V 4 bases and J 6 bases, with 14 bases left between them. CDR3 sequence reads: CASSRGTAGQPQHF. DNA of the CDR3: TGTGCCAGCAGCCGGGGGACCGCCGGTCAGCCCCAGCATTTT.

As for this clonotype: A read error is likely, as this CDR3 ends without the conserved phenylalanine or tryptophan. No DNA is shown, since the ends of the CDR3 on it are uncertain; the CDR3 is the one TCRdb lists. The chain recombines TRBV7-3 with TRBJ1-2; the DNA was not compared with TRBD1, the D call given in the table. The germline gives CDR1 SGHTA, CDR2 FQGTGA. The CDR3 numbers 13 amino acids, ends counted. This chain's CDR3 is CASSSLWGQGFKY.

This clonotype has at least ten counts. V is TRBV4-3 and J is TRBJ2-7, with a weak D call TRBD2 (5 bases). This CDR3 comprises 14 residues. Trimming stripped 0 bases from V and 7 bases from J, with 13 bases between. Per germline, CDR1 LGHNA and CDR2 YSLEER. This CDR3 reads CASSQDRLPGEQYF. For the CDR3, the DNA is TGCGCCAGCAGCCAAGACAGGCTCCCGGGGGAGCAGTACTTC.

This clonotype has ten or more counts. The J gene is TRBJ1-5, the V gene TRBV7-9; a possible D gene is TRBD1 (5 bases). The CDR3 runs 14 residues. V lost 5 bases and J lost 2, with 10 bases in between. Germline assignment: CDR1 SEHNR and CDR2 FQNEAQ (reference sequence). CDR3 residues: CASSPRGRNQPQHF. The CDR3 DNA reads TGTGCCAGCAGCCCCCGGGGACGCAATCAGCCCCAGCATTTT.